What follows describes a single TCR beta chain. V lost 0 bases and J lost 4; bases outside the gene matches: 21. This CDR3 region has 22 residues. Per the germline V gene, CDR1 is SGHRS and CDR2 is YFSETQ. The data were obtained in a study of shared T cell receptors in the human thymus. The protocol was immunoSEQ multiplex PCR, while the TCRdb copy is restricted to in-frame clones and leaves out a portion. Of about 660,000 clones detected, about 87% appear once; the ten largest clones hold more than 0.009%. This same sample was also taken into another study, of human thymus T cells. From that second work: Thymus was obtained from resections taken during corrective heart surgery.

The sequence was collected from a boy under two years old with a congenital heart defect. Sequencing was done on a sample of thymocytes. This chain uses TRBV5-1 with TRBJ2-2; 10 nucleotides agree with TRBD1. CDR3 DNA sequence: TGCGCCAGCAGCTTGGCCCCAACCCGGGACAGGGGTCCATCGAGCGGCACCGGGGAGCTGTTTTTT. This codes for CASSLAPTRDRGPSSGTGELFF.